The next 13 T cell receptor beta chains were all read from a single sample in a study of PD-1 blockade in classical Hodgkin lymphoma. Produced via immunoSEQ multiplex PCR; TCRdb's table is partial and in-frame only. The repertoire holds 30,000 to 35,000 clones, with about nine tenths as singletons. Each of the patients experienced relapse following autologous stem cell transplantation, and their brentuximab vedotin exposure differed. Magnetic negative selection was used to purify CD4+ T cells from PBMCs that had been thawed. The sample was CD4+ T cells from blood, taken at baseline. Receptors originate from a human donor with classical Hodgkin lymphoma.

The CDR3 DNA reads as TGCGCCAGCAGCCAAGATCCAGGGGATAGGCAGCCCCAGCATTTT. The encoded protein is CASSQDPGDRQPQHF. The gene calls are TRBV4-1 and TRBJ1-5, with D maybe TRBD1 (6 bases). Germline-derived CDR1 and CDR2 are MGHRA and YSYEKL. V was cut by 0 bases and J by 7 bases, with 13 bases left in between. This CDR3 contains 15 residues.

This clone was detected only a few times. The chain links TRBV6-5 to TRBJ2-7; D remains ambiguous. This CDR3 has 15 amino acids. The V gene's germline CDR1 is MNHEY and CDR2 SVGAGI. Trimming stripped 7 bases from V and 2 bases from J, with 18 bases between. The CDR3 nucleotides are TGTGCCAGCACTATTGCTCGCGACGGAGCCTACGAGCAGTACTTC. It codes for CASTIARDGAYEQYF.

The chain carries TRBV5-1 and TRBJ1-1; unclear D gene. V was trimmed by 5 bases and J by 0 bases, leaving 14 bases between them. Germline values: CDR1 SGHRS, CDR2 YFSETQ. The CDR3 totals 15 residues. Here the CDR3 reads CASSREWPMNTEAFF. Here the CDR3 DNA reads TGCGCCAGCAGTCGAGAGTGGCCAATGAACACTGAAGCTTTCTTT.

The CDR3, as DNA: TGTGCCAGCGAGCTACTAGCGGTCAGCACAGATACGCAGTATTTT. Translation: CASELLAVSTDTQYF. The genes are TRBV2 and TRBJ2-3, with 8 bases fitting TRBD2. The junction had 7 bases not matched to a gene; V was cut back by 8 bases and J by 0 bases. The CDR3 is 15 residues long. Germline loops: CDR1 SNHLY, CDR2 FYNNEI.

The chain joins TRBV18 to TRBJ1-1, with D possibly matching TRBD1 (6 bases). CDR1 is KGHSH, CDR2 LQKENI, per germline. V was clipped by 6 bases and J by 0 bases, with 17 bases between them. CDR3 length equals 16 residues. DNA of the CDR3: TGTGCCAGCTCGCGGGAGGGGGGGCCCATGAACACTGAAGCTTTCTTT. Its translation: CASSREGGPMNTEAFF.

V usage is TRBV15 and J usage is TRBJ2-7; the D is unclear. The CDR3 contains 13 residues. V gave up 0 bases and J gave up 7 bases, with 10 bases separating them. Germline V lookup: CDR1 LNHNV, CDR2 YYDKDF (reference sequence). CDR3 amino acids: CATSRDHRREQYF. In nucleotides, the CDR3 is TGTGCCACCAGCAGAGATCACCGCCGGGAGCAGTACTTC. Full variable domain (outside the CDR3, taken from reference TRBV15 and TRBJ2-7): DAMVIQNPRYQVTQFGKPVTLSCSQTLNHNVMYWYQQKSSQAPKLLFHYYDKDFNNEADTPDNFQSRRPNTSFCFLDIRSPGLGDTAMYLCATSRDHRREQYFGPGTRLTVT.

The J gene is TRBJ1-4, the V gene TRBV9, with D uncertain. Germline V lookup: CDR1 SGDLS, CDR2 YYNGEE. V dropped 4 bases and J dropped 8 bases, with 12 bases sitting between them. There are 13 residues in the CDR3. Written as DNA, the CDR3 is TGTGCCAGCAGCACTCACTTAGGGGAAAAACTGTTTTTT. Amino acid sequence: CASSTHLGEKLFF.

V and J are TRBV5-1 and TRBJ2-3, with 9 bases lining up with TRBD2. The CDR3 length is 14 residues. The ends lost 4 bases at V and 6 bases at J; junction bases unmatched: 6. In germline, CDR1 is SGHRS, CDR2 YFSETQ. CDR3: CASSSSGSLDTQYF. CDR3 DNA sequence: TGCGCCAGCAGCAGTAGCGGGAGTCTTGATACGCAGTATTTT. The whole variable domain, filled in from reference TRBV5-1 and TRBJ2-3, reads KAGVTQTPRYLIKTRGQQVTLSCSPISGHRSVSWYQQTPGQGLQFLFEYFSETQRNKGNFPGRFSGRQFSNSRSEMNVSTLELGDSALYLCASSSSGSLDTQYFGPGTRLTVL.

The CDR3 spells CASSLWTSGRYRGTGELFF. The CDR3 DNA reads as TGTGCCAGCAGCCTCTGGACTAGCGGGAGGTATCGAGGCACCGGGGAGCTGTTTTTT. V usage is TRBV11-3 and J usage is TRBJ2-2, with 14 bases that match TRBD2. J lost 4 bases, V lost 5 bases, and 12 bases had no gene match. Per the germline V gene, CDR1 is SGHNT and CDR2 is YENEEA. The CDR3 has 19 residues.

The rearrangement links TRBV6-1 to TRBJ2-1; D is perhaps TRBD1 or TRBD2 (6 bases each). V was pared by 5 bases and J by 7 bases, with 18 bases between. This CDR3 has 15 amino acids. CDR1 and CDR2 from the germline V gene are MNHNS and SASEGT. The CDR3 loop reads CASSKGGRIANEQFF. CDR3 DNA sequence: TGTGCCAGCAGTAAAGGGGGGAGAATCGCTAATGAGCAGTTCTTC.

This clone was seen a few times. The chain employs TRBV6-1 and TRBJ1-2, with a weak D call TRBD1 (5 bases). Germline V gene lookup returns CDR1 MNHNS and CDR2 SASEGT. This CDR3 has 14 amino acids. V lost 3 bases, J lost 4 bases, and 12 bases lay in between. This chain's CDR3 is CASSEVHGAYGYTF. CDR3 nucleotides: TGTGCCAGCAGTGAGGTCCACGGGGCCTATGGCTACACCTTC.

The chain is built from TRBV6-5 and TRBJ2-7, with D uncertain. V lost 0 bases, J lost 1 base, and 13 bases lay in between. This CDR3 has 16 residues. The germline V gene encodes CDR1 MNHEY and CDR2 SVGAGI. The CDR3 nucleotides are TGTGCCAGCAGTTACTCGGCTCCCGCAAGGTCCTACGAGCAGTACTTC. Encoded protein: CASSYSAPARSYEQYF.

The chain is built from TRBV4-2 and TRBJ2-5; unclear D gene. CDR1 and CDR2 (germline): LGHNA, YNFKEQ. This CDR3 has 12 residues. The V end lost 0 bases, the J end lost 5 bases, and 4 bases lay between the germline ends. The CDR3, as DNA: TGTGCCAGCAGCCAAGATTCGGAGACCCAGTACTTC. Translated: CASSQDSETQYF.